This T cell receptor beta chain is drawn from a study of vaccination and CD4 T cells after COVID-19. Study-level background: Stimulation of the cells used overlapping spike peptide pools from SARS-CoV-2 and from the common cold coronaviruses HCoV-NL63, HCoV-OC43 and HCoV-229E.

Sequence data for DNA of cultured CD4+ T cells were generated by the Oncomine TCR Beta short-read assay. Investigators obtained genomic DNA by extraction from cultured CD4+ T cells. One entry per CDR3 protein results from TCRdb running MiXCR on the PCR reads. The sample shows 20,000 to 25,000 distinct CDR3 sequences, approximately 38% of them seen only once. Concerning this clonotype itself: Its antigen is unknown.

Study findings and constraints: Relatively few convalescent patients were studied, without early post-infection timepoints.

This CDR3 has 15 residues. Germline V CDR1 and CDR2: SGHTA, FQGNSA. Trimming stripped 2 bases from V and 2 bases from J, with 13 bases between. Indicated treatment: approximately 10-day PBMC culture with coronavirus spike peptide pools or control peptides (ViraFEST assay). Following expansion of antigen-specific T cells with peptide pools, ViraFEST then sequenced TCRs. The origin of this receptor is a human donor who had recovered from COVID-19. The chain couples TRBV7-2 to TRBJ2-7; D possibly corresponds to TRBD2 (6 bases). The sample here was CD4+ T cells from blood, cultured in vitro, taken before SARS-CoV-2 vaccination. The CDR3 DNA reads as TGTGCCAGCAGCTTATTTCCCGGGAGTGCCTACGAGCAGTACTTC. Translating gives CASSLFPGSAYEQYF.